This T cell receptor (beta chain) was retrieved from a study of naive CD8 T cells in extremely preterm neonates. The length of the CDR3 is 16 residues. Per the germline V gene, CDR1 is SQVTM and CDR2 is ANQGSEA. The J segment lost 5 bases and the V segment lost 6 bases, leaving 15 bases of the junction unmatched. In the case of this clone: Its antigen is not known.

Healthy children aged about 16-60 months having elective surgery, and healthy nonsmoking adults, gave blood. Adult controls were healthy nonsmokers aged about 18-55 years, median roughly 36 years. Sorted cells: live naive CD8+ T cells, CD45RA+CCR7+, Annexin V-negative. The protocol was immunoSEQ multiplex PCR, while the TCRdb copy is restricted to in-frame clones and leaves out a portion. The sample consists of about 5,500 clones, around 97% of them appearing once. Regarding the study as a whole: Compared with older groups, preterm CDR3s were shorter, with fewer N additions and less trimming.

The receptor was derived from a human donor in good health. The genes are TRBV29-1 and TRBJ1-1; 10 bases match TRBD1. Source material: naive CD8+ T cells from blood. CDR3 DNA sequence: TGCAGCGTACCAGACAGGGGGCTCTTCCTGAGAACTGAAGCTTTCTTT. Protein sequence: CSVPDRGLFLRTEAFF.